Following are 10 T cell receptor beta chains from one sample sequenced in a study of cytomegalovirus exposure and HLA in healthy donors. Both 60 Vbeta primers and 13 Jbeta primers went into the PCR. The repertoire was sequenced with immunoSEQ multiplex PCR; TCRdb's copy has only in-frame clones and lacks some. The sample lists some 110,000 clones, over 75% occurring once. The sequenced material came from PBMCs. These receptors all stem from a man aged 30 to 39 in good health and CMV-seronegative.

The chain is built from TRBV28 and TRBJ1-1; D unresolved. This CDR3 contains 13 residues. The germline CDR1 and CDR2 sequences are MDHEN and SYDVKM. Trimming took 7 bases from V and 0 from J, leaving 9 bases between them. The CDR3 loop is CASIRTLNTEAFF. CDR3 in DNA: TGTGCCAGCATCCGAACATTGAACACTGAAGCTTTCTTT.

This sequence joins TRBV2 and TRBJ2-2; TRBD2 matches 13 bases. Unmatched junction bases numbered 8, after V lost 6 bases and J lost 4 bases. Germline CDR1 and CDR2: SNHLY and FYNNEI. The CDR3 has 17 amino acids. CDR3 nucleotides: TGTGCCAGCAGCCCGACTAGCGGGGGGCATGGCACCGGGGAGCTGTTTTTT. It yields the protein CASSPTSGGHGTGELFF.

The genes are TRBV27 and TRBJ1-1; unclear D gene. V was pared by 7 bases and J by 0 bases, with 12 bases between. The CDR3 spans 14 residues. Germline CDR1 reads MNHEY; CDR2 reads SMNVEV (reference sequence). The CDR3 DNA is TGTGCCAGCACCCCCTCAGTCATGAACACTGAAGCTTTCTTT. Its protein product is CASTPSVMNTEAFF.

The gene calls are TRBV5-5 and TRBJ1-5; perhaps TRBD1 as D (6 bases). This CDR3 spans 14 amino acids. CDR1 is SGHKS, CDR2 YYEKEE, per germline (reference sequence). Trimming removed 4 bases at V and 4 bases at J, with 12 bases between. The CDR3 DNA is TGTGCCAGCAGCAAAGGACAGTCAAATCAGCCCCAGCATTTT. As protein: CASSKGQSNQPQHF.

This clone was seen just once. This chain uses TRBV5-4 with TRBJ2-7; D is unresolved. V lost 2 bases and J lost 0, with 3 bases in between. Germline CDR1 is SGHNT and CDR2 is YYREEE (reference sequence). The CDR3 contains 12 residues. CDR3 sequence: CASSFSSYEQYF. The CDR3 DNA follows: TGTGCCAGCAGCTTCTCCTCCTACGAGCAGTACTTC.

The chain joins TRBV19 to TRBJ1-1; no firm D call. This CDR3 has 14 amino acids. Germline V gene sequence: CDR1 LNHDA, CDR2 SQIVND (reference sequence). V was clipped by 8 bases and J by 2 bases, with 15 bases between them. This CDR3 reads CASERAGINTEAFF. The CDR3 DNA sequence: TGTGCCAGTGAGAGGGCAGGTATTAACACTGAAGCTTTCTTT.

This chain links TRBV5-6 with TRBJ1-2; TRBD1 agrees at 8 bases. V dropped 4 bases and J dropped 5; count of bases not matched to a gene: 10. The CDR3 loop spans 15 amino acids. The germline V gene has CDR1 SGHDT and CDR2 YYEEEE. CDR3 region: CASSPVDRALYGYTF. The CDR3 DNA reads as TGTGCCAGCAGCCCGGTGGACAGGGCCTTGTATGGCTACACCTTC.

The chain links TRBV6-5 to TRBJ1-6, with 7 bases fitting TRBD1. This CDR3 comprises 15 residues. Germline CDR1 reads MNHEY; CDR2 reads SVGAGI. J gave up 6 bases and V 7 bases, and 9 bases lay outside the gene matches. CDR3 region: CASTPDRARNSPLHF. The DNA of the CDR3 is TGTGCCAGCACCCCAGACAGGGCCCGTAATTCACCCCTCCACTTT.

The chain links TRBV2 to TRBJ2-5; 9 bases align to TRBD1. Germline CDR1 and CDR2: SNHLY and FYNNEI. CDR3 length equals 13 residues. J lost 9 bases, V lost 9 bases, and 11 bases had no gene match. The CDR3: CARAGQGNQAQYF. The CDR3 DNA follows: TGTGCCAGAGCCGGACAGGGGAATCAGGCCCAGTACTTC.

V and J are TRBV27 and TRBJ2-3; 12 bases line up with TRBD2. Germline V gives CDR1 MNHEY, CDR2 SMNVEV (reference sequence). The CDR3 is 18 amino acids. J gave up 0 bases and V 2 bases, and 6 bases lay outside the gene matches. CDR3 DNA: TGTGCCAGCAGTTTACTAGCGGGGGGGCCCCCTAGCACAGATACGCAGTATTTT. Its translation: CASSLLAGGPPSTDTQYF.